One and the same sample provided the 6 T cell receptor beta chains below, sequenced in a study of blood T cell repertoires in COVID-19. Some clones are missing from TCRdb's copy, which holds only in-frame ones; the method was immunoSEQ multiplex PCR. Among 20,000 to 25,000 clones listed, approximately 92% were seen once. The sequencing sample was made of peripheral blood. These receptors came from a man in his 70s with active COVID-19.

V is TRBV7-8 and J is TRBJ1-1, with a weak D call TRBD1 (5 bases). The germline V gene encodes CDR1 SGHVS and CDR2 FQNEAQ. The ends were cut back, 1 base at V and 4 bases at J, with 13 bases in the middle. This CDR3 has 15 amino acids. CDR3 sequence: CASSLVRGRSTEAFF. The CDR3 DNA follows: TGTGCCAGCAGCTTAGTTAGGGGAAGGAGCACTGAAGCTTTCTTT.

The chain employs TRBV11-2 and TRBJ2-1; TRBD2 is a possible D gene (6 bases). With 5 bases removed from V and 6 bases from J, the gap between germline ends came to 14 bases. The germline V gene has CDR1 SGHAT and CDR2 FQNNGV. The CDR3 runs to 14 residues. In DNA form, the CDR3 reads TGTGCCAGCAGCCCCCTTCTCGGGGGCAATGAGCAGTTCTTC. This gives the protein CASSPLLGGNEQFF.

V and J are TRBV7-9 and TRBJ2-7; possible D gene TRBD2, 5 bases. Germline-derived CDR1 and CDR2 are SEHNR and FQNEAQ (reference sequence). V was clipped by 5 bases and J by 2 bases, with 13 bases between them. The CDR3 covers 14 residues. In DNA form, the CDR3 reads TGTGCCAGCAGCCCTGGACTCTTAGCCTACGAGCAGTACTTC. Residues: CASSPGLLAYEQYF.

This clone appeared once. V and J are TRBV24-1 and TRBJ2-3; D is possibly TRBD2 (5 bases). The CDR3 covers 14 residues. Germline loops: CDR1 KGHDR, CDR2 SFDVKD. V lost 7 bases to trimming and J lost 8 bases, with 18 bases between them. The CDR3 here is CATSLSGSGGTQYF. CDR3 in DNA: TGTGCCACCAGCCTAAGTGGAAGTGGAGGTACGCAGTATTTT.

The genes are TRBV6-2 or TRBV6-3 and TRBJ1-1, with TRBD1 matching 7 bases. This CDR3 is built from 12 residues. CDR1 and CDR2 (germline): MNHEY, SVGEGT. J gave up 4 bases and V 5 bases, and 1 base lay outside the gene matches. CDR3 region: CASSTGVTEAFF. The CDR3, as DNA: TGTGCCAGCAGTACAGGGGTCACTGAAGCTTTCTTT.

This clone was seen more than once but under ten times. This sequence joins TRBV10-2 and TRBJ2-1; TRBD2 is a possible D gene (5 bases). The germline gives CDR1 WSHSY, CDR2 SAAADI. This CDR3 is built from 15 residues. V dropped 6 bases and J dropped 4 bases, with 16 bases sitting between them. The CDR3 spells CASSLSGTTYNEQFF. The CDR3 nucleotides read TGCGCCAGCAGCCTAAGCGGAACTACATACAATGAGCAGTTCTTC.